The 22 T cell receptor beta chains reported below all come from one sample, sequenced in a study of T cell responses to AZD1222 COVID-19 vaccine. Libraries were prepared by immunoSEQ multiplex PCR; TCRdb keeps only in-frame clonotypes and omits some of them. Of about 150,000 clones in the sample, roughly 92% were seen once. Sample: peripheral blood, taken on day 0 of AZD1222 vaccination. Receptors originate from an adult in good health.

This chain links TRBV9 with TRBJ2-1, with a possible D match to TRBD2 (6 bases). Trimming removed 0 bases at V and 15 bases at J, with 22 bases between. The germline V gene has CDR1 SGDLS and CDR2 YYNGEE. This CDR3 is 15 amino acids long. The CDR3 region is CASSVDPVGGTILFF. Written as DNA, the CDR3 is TGTGCCAGCAGCGTAGATCCAGTGGGAGGCACGATACTGTTCTTC.

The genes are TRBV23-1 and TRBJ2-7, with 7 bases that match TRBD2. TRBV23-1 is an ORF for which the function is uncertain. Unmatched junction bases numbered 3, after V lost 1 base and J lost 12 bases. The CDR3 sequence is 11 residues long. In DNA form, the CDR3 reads TGCGCCAGCAGTCAATGCCTAGCGGCGTACTTC. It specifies CASSQCLAAYF.

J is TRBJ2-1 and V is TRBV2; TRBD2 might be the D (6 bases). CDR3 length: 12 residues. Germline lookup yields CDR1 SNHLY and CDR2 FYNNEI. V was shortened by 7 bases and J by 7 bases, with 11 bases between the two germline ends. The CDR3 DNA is TGTGCCAGCAATCGGGAGTTGAATGAGCAGTTCTTC. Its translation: CASNRELNEQFF.

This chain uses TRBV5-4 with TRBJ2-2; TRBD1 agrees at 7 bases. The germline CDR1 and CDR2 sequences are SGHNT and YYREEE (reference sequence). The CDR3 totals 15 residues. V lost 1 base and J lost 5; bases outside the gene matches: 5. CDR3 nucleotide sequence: TGTGCCAGCAGCTTGTCTGACAGGGTGACCGGGGAGCTGTTTTTT. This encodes CASSLSDRVTGELFF.

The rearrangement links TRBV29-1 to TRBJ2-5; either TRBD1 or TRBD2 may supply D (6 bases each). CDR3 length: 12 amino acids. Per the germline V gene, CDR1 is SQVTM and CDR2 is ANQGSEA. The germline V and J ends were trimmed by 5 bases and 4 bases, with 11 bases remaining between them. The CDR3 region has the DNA TGCAGCGTTAGTCCGGGGGCAGAGACCCAGTACTTC. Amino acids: CSVSPGAETQYF.

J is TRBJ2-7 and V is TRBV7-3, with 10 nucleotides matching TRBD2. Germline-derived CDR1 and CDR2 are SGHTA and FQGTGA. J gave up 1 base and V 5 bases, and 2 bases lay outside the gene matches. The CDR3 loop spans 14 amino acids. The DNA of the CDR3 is TGTGCCAGCAGCCCTAGCGGGAGTTCCTACGAGCAGTACTTC. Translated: CASSPSGSSYEQYF.

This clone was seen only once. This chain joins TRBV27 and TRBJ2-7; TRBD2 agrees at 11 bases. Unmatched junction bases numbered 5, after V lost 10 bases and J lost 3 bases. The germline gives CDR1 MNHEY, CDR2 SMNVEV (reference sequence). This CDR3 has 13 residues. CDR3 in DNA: TGTGCCACCTCCGGGACTAGCGGCTACGAGCAGTACTTC. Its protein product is CATSGTSGYEQYF.

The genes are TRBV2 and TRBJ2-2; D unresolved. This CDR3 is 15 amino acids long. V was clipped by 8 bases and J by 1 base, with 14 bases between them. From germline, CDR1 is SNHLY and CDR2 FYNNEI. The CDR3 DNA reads TGTGCCAGCCAAACCACGGCCTTGAACACCGGGGAGCTGTTTTTT. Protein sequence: CASQTTALNTGELFF.

CDR3: CASRPTGAEGKLFF. DNA of the CDR3: TGTGCCAGCAGACCTACAGGGGCCGAAGGAAAACTGTTTTTT. The chain is built from TRBV6-5 and TRBJ1-4, with 7 bases lining up with TRBD1. CDR1 MNHEY and CDR2 SVGAGI come from the germline V gene. This CDR3 comprises 14 residues. The V segment lost 6 bases and the J segment 10 bases; nucleotides outside the gene matches: 11.

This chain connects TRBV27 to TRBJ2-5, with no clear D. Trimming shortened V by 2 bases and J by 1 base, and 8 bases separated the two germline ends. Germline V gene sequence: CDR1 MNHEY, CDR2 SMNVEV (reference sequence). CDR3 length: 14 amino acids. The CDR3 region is CASSLQDGQETQYF. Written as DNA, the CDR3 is TGTGCCAGCAGTTTACAGGATGGCCAAGAGACCCAGTACTTC.

CDR3 sequence (DNA): TGTGCCAGCAGCAAAGCGGGTTTCGGAAGGCTCCAGTACTTC. Its protein product is CASSKAGFGRLQYF. The V call is TRBV21-1, the J call TRBJ2-7. TRBV21-1 is a listed pseudogene. This CDR3 has 14 amino acids.

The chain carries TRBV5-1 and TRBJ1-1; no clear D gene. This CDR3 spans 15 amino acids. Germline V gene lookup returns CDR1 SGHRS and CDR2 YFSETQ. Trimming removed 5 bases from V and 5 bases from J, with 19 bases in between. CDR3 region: CASREGGSSRTEAFF. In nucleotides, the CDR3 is TGCGCCAGCAGAGAGGGAGGAAGTTCAAGGACTGAAGCTTTCTTT.

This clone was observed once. The CDR3 DNA sequence: TGTGCCAGCAGACCCTACACAGATACGCAGTATTTT. It is translated as CASRPYTDTQYF. The chain links TRBV12-3 or TRBV12-4 to TRBJ2-3; no firm D call. Between the trimmed V and J ends, which lost 6 bases and 2 bases, there was a span of 6 bases. This CDR3 spans 12 amino acids.

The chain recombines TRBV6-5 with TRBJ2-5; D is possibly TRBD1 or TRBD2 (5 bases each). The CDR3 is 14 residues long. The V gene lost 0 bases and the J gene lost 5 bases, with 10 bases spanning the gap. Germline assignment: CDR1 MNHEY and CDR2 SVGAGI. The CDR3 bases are TGTGCCAGCAGTTACTCCAACGGGGCCGAGACCCAGTACTTC. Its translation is CASSYSNGAETQYF.

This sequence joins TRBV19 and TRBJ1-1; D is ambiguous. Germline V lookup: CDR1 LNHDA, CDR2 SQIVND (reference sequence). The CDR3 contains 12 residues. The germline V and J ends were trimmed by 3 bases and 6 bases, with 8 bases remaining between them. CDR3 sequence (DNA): TGTGCCAGTAGTATCGGAGTAGCTGAAGCTTTCTTT. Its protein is CASSIGVAEAFF. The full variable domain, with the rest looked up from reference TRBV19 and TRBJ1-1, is DGGITQSPKYLFRKEGQNVTLSCEQNLNHDAMYWYRQDPGQGLRLIYYSQIVNDFQKGDIAEGYSVSREKKESFPLTVTSAQKNPTAFYLCASSIGVAEAFFGQGTRLTVV.

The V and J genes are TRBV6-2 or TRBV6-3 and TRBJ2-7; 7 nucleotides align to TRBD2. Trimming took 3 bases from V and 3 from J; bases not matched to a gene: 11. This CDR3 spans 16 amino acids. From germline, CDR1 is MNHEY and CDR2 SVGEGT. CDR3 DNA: TGTGCCAGCAGTTATGGGTCGGCAGCGGGATTCTACGAGCAGTACTTC. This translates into CASSYGSAAGFYEQYF.

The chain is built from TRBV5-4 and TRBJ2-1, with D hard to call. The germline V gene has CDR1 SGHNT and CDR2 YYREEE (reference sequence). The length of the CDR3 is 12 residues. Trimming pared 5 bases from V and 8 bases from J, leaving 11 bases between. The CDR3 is CASRDRVDEQFF. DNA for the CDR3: TGTGCCAGCAGGGATAGGGTGGATGAGCAGTTCTTC.

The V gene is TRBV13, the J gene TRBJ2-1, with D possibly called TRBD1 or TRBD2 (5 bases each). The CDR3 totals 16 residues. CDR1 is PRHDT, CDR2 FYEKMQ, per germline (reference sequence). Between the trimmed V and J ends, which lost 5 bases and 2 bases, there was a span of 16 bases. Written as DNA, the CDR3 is TGTGCCAGCAGCGCTGGAACGGGGACGCCCTACAATGAGCAGTTCTTC. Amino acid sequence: CASSAGTGTPYNEQFF.

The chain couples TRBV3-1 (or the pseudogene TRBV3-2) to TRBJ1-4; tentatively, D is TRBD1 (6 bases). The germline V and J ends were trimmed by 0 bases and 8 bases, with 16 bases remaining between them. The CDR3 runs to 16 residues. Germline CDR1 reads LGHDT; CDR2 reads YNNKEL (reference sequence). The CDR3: CASSQDGGLLGEKLFF. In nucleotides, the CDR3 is TGTGCCAGCAGCCAAGATGGGGGGCTATTAGGAGAAAAACTGTTTTTT.

Here the CDR3 reads CASSGPDTV. In nucleotides, the CDR3 is TGTGCCAGCAGTGGACCTGACACGGTC. The V call is TRBV2, the J call TRBJ2-7; no definite D call. CDR3 length: 9 residues. Germline values: CDR1 SNHLY, CDR2 FYNNEI.

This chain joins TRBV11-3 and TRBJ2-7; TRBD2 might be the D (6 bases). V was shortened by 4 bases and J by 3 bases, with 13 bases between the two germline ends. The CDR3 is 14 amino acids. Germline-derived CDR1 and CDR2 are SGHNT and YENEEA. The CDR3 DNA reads TGTGCCAGCAGCTCCTCACGGAGGGGCTACGAGCAGTACTTC. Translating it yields CASSSSRRGYEQYF.

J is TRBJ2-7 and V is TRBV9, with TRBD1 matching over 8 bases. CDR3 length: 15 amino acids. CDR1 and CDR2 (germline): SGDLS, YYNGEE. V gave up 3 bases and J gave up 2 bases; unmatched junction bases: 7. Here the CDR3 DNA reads TGTGCCAGCAGCGCGAGGGTGGGACAGGCCTACGAGCAGTACTTC. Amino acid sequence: CASSARVGQAYEQYF.